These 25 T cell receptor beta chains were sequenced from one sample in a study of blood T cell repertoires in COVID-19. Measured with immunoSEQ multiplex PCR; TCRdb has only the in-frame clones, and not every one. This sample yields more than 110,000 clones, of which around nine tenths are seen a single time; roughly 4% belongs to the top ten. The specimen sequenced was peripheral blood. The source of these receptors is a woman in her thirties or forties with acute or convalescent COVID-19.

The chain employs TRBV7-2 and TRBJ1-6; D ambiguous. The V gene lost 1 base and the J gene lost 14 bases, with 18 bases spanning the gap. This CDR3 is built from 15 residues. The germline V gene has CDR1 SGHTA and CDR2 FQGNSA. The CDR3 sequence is CASSLVSARGSALHF. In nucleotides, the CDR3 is TGTGCCAGCAGCTTAGTATCGGCCCGGGGTTCGGCCCTCCACTTT.

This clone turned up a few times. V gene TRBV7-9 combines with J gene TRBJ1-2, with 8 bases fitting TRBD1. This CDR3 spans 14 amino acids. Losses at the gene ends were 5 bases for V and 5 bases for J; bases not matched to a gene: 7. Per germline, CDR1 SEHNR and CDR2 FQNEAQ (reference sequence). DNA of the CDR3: TGTGCCAGCAGCCGAGGACAGGGAGGATATGGCTACACCTTC. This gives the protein CASSRGQGGYGYTF. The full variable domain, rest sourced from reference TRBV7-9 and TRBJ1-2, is DTGVSQNPRHKITKRGQNVTFRCDPISEHNRLYWYRQTLGQGPEFLTYFQNEAQLEKSRLLSDRFSAERPKGSFSTLEIQRTEQGDSAMYLCASSRGQGGYGYTFGSGTRLTVV.

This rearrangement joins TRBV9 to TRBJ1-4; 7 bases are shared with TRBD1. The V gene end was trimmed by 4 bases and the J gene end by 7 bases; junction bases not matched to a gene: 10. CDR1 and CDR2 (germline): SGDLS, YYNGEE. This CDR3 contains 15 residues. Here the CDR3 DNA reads TGTGCCAGCAGCCCGACAGGGTTATTGAGTGAAAAACTGTTTTTT. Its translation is CASSPTGLLSEKLFF.

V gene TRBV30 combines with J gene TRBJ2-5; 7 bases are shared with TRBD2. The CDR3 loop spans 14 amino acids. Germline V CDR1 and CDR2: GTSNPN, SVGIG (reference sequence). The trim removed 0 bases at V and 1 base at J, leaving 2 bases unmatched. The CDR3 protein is CAWSVLAAQETQYF. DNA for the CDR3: TGTGCCTGGAGTGTCCTAGCGGCCCAAGAGACCCAGTACTTC.

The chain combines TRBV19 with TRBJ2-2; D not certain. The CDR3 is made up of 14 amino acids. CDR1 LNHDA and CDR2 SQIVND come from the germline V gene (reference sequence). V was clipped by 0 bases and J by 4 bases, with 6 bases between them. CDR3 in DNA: TGTGCCAGTAGTATAGATCACGGCACCGGGGAGCTGTTTTTT. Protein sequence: CASSIDHGTGELFF.

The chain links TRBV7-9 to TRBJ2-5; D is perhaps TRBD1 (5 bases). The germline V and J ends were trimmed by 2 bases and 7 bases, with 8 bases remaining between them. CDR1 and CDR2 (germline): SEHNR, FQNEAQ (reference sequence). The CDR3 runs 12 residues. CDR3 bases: TGTGCCAGCAGCTTATCAGGGTGGACCCAGTACTTC. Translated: CASSLSGWTQYF.

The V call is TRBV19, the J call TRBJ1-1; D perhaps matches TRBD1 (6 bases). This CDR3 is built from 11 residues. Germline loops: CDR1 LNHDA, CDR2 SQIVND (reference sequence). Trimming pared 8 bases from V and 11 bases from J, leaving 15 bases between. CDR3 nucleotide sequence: TGTGCCAGTTCGCAGGGGTTATCGGCTTTCTTT. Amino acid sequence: CASSQGLSAFF.

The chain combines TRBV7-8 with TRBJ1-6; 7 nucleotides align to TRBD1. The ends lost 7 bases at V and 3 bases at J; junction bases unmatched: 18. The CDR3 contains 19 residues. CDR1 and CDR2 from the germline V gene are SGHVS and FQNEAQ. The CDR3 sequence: CASMLYGGDSLGYNSPLHF. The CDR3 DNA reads TGTGCCAGCATGCTTTATGGAGGGGACAGTTTAGGCTATAATTCACCCCTCCACTTT.

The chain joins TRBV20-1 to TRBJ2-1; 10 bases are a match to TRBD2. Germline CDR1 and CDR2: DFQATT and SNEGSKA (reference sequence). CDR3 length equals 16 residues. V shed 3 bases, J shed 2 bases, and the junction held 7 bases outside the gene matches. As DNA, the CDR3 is TGCAGTGCTAGTTGGGCTAGCGGGAGTCCCTACAATGAGCAGTTCTTC. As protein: CSASWASGSPYNEQFF.

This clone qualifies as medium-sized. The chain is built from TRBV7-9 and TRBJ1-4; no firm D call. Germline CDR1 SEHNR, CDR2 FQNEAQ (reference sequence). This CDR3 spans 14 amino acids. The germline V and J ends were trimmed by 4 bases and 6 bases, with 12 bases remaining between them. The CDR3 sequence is CASSSTGPYEKLFF. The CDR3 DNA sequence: TGTGCCAGCAGCTCCACTGGGCCTTATGAAAAACTGTTTTTT.

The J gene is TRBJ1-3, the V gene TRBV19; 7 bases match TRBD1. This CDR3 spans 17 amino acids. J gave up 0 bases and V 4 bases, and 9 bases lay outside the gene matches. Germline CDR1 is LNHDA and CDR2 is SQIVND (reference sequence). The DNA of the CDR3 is TGTGCCAGTAGTAGCCGGGACAGCCTAAACTCTGGAAACACCATATATTTT. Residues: CASSSRDSLNSGNTIYF.

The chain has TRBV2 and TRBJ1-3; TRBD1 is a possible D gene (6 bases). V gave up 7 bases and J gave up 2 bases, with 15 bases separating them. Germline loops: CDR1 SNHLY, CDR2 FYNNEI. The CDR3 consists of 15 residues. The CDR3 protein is CASTPTGITGNTIYF. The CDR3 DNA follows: TGTGCCAGCACCCCGACAGGAATAACTGGAAACACCATATATTTT.

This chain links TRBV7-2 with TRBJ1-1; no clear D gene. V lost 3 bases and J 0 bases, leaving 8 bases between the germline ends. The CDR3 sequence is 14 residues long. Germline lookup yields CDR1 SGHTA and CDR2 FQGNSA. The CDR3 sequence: CASSFGGMNTEAFF. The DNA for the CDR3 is TGTGCCAGCAGCTTCGGAGGGATGAACACTGAAGCTTTCTTT.

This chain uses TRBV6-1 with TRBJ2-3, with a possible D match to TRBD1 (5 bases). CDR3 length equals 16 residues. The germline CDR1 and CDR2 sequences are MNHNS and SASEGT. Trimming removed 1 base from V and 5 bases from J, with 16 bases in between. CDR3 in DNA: TGTGCCAGCAGTGAAGACCCTCAGGGTTTATTAGATACGCAGTATTTT. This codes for CASSEDPQGLLDTQYF.

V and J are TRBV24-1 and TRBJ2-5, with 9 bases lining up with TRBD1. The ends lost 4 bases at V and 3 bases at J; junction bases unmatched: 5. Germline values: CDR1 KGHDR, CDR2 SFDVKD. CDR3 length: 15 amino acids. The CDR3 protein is CATSDPTGGEETQYF. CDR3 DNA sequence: TGTGCCACCAGTGACCCCACAGGGGGCGAAGAGACCCAGTACTTC.

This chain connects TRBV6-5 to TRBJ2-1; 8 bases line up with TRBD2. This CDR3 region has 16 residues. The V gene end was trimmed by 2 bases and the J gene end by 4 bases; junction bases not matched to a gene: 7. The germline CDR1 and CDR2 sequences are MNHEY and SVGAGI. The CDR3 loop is CASSYGFSGIYNEQFF. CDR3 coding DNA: TGTGCCAGCAGTTACGGTTTTAGCGGGATTTACAATGAGCAGTTCTTC.

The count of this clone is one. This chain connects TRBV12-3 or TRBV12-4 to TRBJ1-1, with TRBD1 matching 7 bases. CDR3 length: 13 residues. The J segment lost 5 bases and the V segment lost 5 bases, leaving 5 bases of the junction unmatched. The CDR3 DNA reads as TGTGCCAGCAGTCCGACAGGGCGGACTGAAGCTTTCTTT. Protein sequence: CASSPTGRTEAFF.

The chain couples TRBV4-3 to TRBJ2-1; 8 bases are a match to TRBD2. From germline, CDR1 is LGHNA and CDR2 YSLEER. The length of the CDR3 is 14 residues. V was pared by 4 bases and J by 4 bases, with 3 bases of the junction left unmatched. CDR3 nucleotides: TGCGCCAGCAGCCTTAGCGGGGATTACAATGAGCAGTTCTTC. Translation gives CASSLSGDYNEQFF.

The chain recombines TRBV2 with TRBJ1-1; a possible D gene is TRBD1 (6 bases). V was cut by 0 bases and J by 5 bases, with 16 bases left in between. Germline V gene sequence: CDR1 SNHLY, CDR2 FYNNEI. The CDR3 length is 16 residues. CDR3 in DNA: TGTGCCAGCAGTGAAGCGCCTTACAGGGCCTGGACTGAAGCTTTCTTT. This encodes CASSEAPYRAWTEAFF.

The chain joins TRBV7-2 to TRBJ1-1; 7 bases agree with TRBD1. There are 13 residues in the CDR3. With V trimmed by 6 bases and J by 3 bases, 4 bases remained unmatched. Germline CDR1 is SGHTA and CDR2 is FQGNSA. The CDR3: CASRRDRDTEAFF. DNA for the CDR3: TGTGCCAGCAGACGCGACAGGGACACTGAAGCTTTCTTT.

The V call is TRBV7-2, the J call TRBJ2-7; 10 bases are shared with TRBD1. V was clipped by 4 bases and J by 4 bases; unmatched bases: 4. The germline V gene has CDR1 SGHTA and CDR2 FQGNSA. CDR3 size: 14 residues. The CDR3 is CASSYRDRGYEQYF. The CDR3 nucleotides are TGTGCCAGCAGCTACCGGGACAGGGGTTACGAGCAGTACTTC.

CDR3 sequence reads: CASSTDRVGNTIYF. CDR3 in DNA: TGTGCCAGCAGCACAGACAGGGTAGGAAACACCATATATTTT. The chain recombines TRBV3-1 (or the pseudogene TRBV3-2) with TRBJ1-3; TRBD1 matches at 7 bases. CDR3 size: 14 residues. Germline V lookup: CDR1 LGHDT, CDR2 YNNKEL (reference sequence). J lost 4 bases, V lost 5 bases, and 5 bases had no gene match.

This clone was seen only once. CDR3 coding DNA: TGTGCCAGTACCCGGACAGACACCTGGGTAGAGGCTGAAGCTTTCTTT. This codes for CASTRTDTWVEAEAFF. The gene calls are TRBV19 and TRBJ1-1, with D possibly being TRBD1 (6 bases). Trimming took off 7 bases at V and 6 bases at J, with 24 bases between the two ends. The V gene's germline CDR1 is LNHDA and CDR2 SQIVND (reference sequence). The length of the CDR3 is 16 residues.

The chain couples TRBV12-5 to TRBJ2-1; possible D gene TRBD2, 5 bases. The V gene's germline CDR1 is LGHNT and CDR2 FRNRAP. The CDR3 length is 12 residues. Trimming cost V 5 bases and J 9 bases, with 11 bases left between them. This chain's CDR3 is CASGPGLGEQFF. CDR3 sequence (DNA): TGTGCTAGTGGTCCAGGACTGGGTGAGCAGTTCTTC.

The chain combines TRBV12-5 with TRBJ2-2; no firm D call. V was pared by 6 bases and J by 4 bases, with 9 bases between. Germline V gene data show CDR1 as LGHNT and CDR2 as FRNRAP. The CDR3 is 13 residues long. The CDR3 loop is CASGLEPTGELFF. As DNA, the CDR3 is TGTGCTAGTGGCTTAGAGCCCACCGGGGAGCTGTTTTTT.